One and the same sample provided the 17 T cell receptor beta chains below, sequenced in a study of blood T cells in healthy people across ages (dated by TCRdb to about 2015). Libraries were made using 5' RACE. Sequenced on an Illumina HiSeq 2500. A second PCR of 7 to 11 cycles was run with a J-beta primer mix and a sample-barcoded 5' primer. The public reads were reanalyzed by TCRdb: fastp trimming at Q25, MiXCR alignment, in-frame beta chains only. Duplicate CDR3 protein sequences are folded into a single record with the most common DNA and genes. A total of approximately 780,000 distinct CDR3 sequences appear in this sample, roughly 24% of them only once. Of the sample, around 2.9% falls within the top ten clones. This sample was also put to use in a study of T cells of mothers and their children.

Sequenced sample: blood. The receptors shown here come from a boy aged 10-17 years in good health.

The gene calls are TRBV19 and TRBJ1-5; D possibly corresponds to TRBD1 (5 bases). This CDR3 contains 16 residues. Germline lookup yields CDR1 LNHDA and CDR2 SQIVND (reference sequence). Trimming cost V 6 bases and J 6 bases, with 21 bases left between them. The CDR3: CASRPVDGGEVQPQHF. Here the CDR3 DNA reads TGTGCCAGTAGACCTGTGGACGGGGGTGAAGTTCAGCCCCAGCATTTT.

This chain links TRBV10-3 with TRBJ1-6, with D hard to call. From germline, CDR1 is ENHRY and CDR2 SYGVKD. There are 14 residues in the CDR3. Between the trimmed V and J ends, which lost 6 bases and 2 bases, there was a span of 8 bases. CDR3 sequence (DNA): TGTGCCATCAGAGAGACAACCTATAATTCACCCCTCCACTTT. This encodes CAIRETTYNSPLHF.

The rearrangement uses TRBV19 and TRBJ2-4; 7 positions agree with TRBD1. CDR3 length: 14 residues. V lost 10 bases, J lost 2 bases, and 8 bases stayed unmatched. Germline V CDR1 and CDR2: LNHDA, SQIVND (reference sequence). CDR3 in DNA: TGTGCCACCGAGTCACAGGGGACCAAAAACATTCAGTACTTC. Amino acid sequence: CATESQGTKNIQYF.

CDR3 coding DNA: TGTGCCAGCAGCCCCACTAACGGGAGCCCCTACGAGCAGTACTTC. It yields the protein CASSPTNGSPYEQYF. The chain couples TRBV11-2 to TRBJ2-7; tentative D call: TRBD2 (6 bases). Trimming stripped 5 bases from V and 2 bases from J, with 16 bases between. The CDR3 extends over 15 amino acids. Germline V gene data show CDR1 as SGHAT and CDR2 as FQNNGV.

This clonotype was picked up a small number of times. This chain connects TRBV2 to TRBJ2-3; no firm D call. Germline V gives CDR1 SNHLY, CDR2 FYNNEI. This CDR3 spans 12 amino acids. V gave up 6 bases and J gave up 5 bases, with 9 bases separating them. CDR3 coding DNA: TGTGCCAGCAGCGGCTCCGGAGATACGCAGTATTTT. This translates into CASSGSGDTQYF.

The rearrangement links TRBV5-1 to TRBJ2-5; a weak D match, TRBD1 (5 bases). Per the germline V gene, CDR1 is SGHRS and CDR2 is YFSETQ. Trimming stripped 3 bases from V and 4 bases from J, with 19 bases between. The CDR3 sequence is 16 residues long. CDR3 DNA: TGCGCCAGCAGCTCGATACTATTTCAGGGCGGAGAGACCCAGTACTTC. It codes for CASSSILFQGGETQYF.

CDR3 amino acids: CASAPWTGDTQYF. The CDR3 nucleotides are TGTGCCAGCGCCCCGTGGACGGGAGATACGCAGTATTTT. This chain uses TRBV18 with TRBJ2-3, with no clear D. The V gene's germline CDR1 is KGHSH and CDR2 LQKENI. V lost 8 bases to trimming and J lost 5 bases, with 14 bases between them. CDR3 length: 13 amino acids.

The chain's CDR3 is CSVGEGRDEKLFF. CDR3 sequence (DNA): TGCAGCGTTGGTGAGGGTAGGGATGAAAAACTGTTTTTT. V and J are TRBV29-1 and TRBJ1-4; D is undetermined. This CDR3 is 13 amino acids long. The germline gives CDR1 SQVTM, CDR2 ANQGSEA. V lost 4 bases and J lost 6, with 12 bases in between.

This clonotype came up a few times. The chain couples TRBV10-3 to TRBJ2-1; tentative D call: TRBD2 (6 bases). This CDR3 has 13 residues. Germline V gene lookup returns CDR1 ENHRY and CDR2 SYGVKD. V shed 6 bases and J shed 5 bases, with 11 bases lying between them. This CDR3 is CAISQGLHNEQFF. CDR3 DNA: TGTGCCATCAGCCAGGGACTTCACAATGAGCAGTTCTTC.

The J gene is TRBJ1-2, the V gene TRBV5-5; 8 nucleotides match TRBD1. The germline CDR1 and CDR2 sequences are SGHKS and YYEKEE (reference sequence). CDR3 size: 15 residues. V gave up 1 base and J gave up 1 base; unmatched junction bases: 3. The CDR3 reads CASSLRDRSNYGYTF. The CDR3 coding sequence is TGTGCCAGCAGCTTGAGGGACAGGAGTAACTATGGCTACACCTTC.

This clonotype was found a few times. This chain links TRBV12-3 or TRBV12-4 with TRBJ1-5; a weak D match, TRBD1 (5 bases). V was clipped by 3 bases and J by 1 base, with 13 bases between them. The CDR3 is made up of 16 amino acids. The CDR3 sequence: CASSFRPEGSNQPQHF. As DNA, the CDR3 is TGTGCCAGCAGTTTCAGGCCCGAGGGGAGCAATCAGCCCCAGCATTTT.

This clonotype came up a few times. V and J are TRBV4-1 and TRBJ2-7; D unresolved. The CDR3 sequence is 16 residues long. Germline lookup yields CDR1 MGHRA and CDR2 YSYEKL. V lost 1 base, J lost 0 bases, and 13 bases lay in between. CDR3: CASSQVPSMGSYEQYF. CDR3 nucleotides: TGCGCCAGCAGCCAAGTTCCCTCAATGGGCTCCTACGAGCAGTACTTC.

CDR3 amino acids: CASSLTTFSGFGAQETQYF. CDR3 DNA: TGCGCCAGCAGCTTGACTACCTTTTCGGGGTTCGGGGCGCAAGAGACCCAGTACTTC. The V gene is TRBV5-1, the J gene TRBJ2-5; D is perhaps TRBD1 or TRBD2 (5 bases each). The V and J ends lost 1 base and 2 bases respectively, with 24 bases between them. The CDR3 has 19 amino acids. The germline V gene has CDR1 SGHRS and CDR2 YFSETQ.

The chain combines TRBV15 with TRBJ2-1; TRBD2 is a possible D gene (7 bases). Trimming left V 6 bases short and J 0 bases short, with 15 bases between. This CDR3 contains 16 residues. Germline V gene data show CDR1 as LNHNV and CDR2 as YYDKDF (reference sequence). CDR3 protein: CATSPGRGSSYNEQFF. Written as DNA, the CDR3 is TGTGCCACCAGTCCTGGGAGGGGGAGCTCCTACAATGAGCAGTTCTTC.

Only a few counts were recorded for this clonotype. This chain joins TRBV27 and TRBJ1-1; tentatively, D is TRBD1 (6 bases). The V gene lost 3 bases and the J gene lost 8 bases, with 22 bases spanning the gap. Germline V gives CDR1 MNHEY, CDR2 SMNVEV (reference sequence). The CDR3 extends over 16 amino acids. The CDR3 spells CASSLGLHNRVDEAFF. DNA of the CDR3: TGTGCCAGCAGTTTGGGCCTTCACAACAGGGTTGACGAAGCTTTCTTT.

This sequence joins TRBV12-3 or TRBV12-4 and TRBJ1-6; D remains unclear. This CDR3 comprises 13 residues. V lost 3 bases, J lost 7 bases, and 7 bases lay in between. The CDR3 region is CASSFRPNSPLHF. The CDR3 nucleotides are TGTGCCAGCAGTTTTCGGCCGAATTCACCCCTCCACTTT.

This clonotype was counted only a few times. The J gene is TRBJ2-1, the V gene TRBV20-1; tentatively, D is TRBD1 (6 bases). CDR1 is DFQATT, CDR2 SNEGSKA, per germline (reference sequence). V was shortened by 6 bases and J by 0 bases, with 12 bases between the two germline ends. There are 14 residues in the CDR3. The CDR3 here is CSAPGAGSYNEQFF. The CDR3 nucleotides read TGCAGTGCCCCAGGGGCCGGCTCCTACAATGAGCAGTTCTTC.